This TCR beta chain was sequenced during a study of T cells in Graves' hyperthyroidism and ophthalmopathy. The wider study: At the time of initial diagnosis and before any treatment, peripheral blood was collected. The study's findings and limits: A model using 13 V-J features told ophthalmopathy apart from stable hyperthyroidism.

Germline CDR1 is MNHNS and CDR2 is SASEGT. The CDR3 runs to 16 residues. Trimming stripped 3 bases from V and 0 bases from J, with 9 bases between. Clinical symptoms, serum thyroxine, TRAb, thyroid ultrasound and orbital computed tomography established diagnosis. Ten or more counts support this clonotype. Its antigen is as yet unknown. Amplified regions were TCR beta CDR3 sequences from RNA transcripts. The HTBI primer set was used in a first-round RT-PCR of the TCR CDR3. TCRdb reprocessed the multiplex PCR reads via MiXCR and lists one record per CDR3 protein. The top ten clones hold approximately 15% of a sample with under 750,000 distinct CDR3 sequences, roughly a sixth of them seen once.

This TCR was recovered from a woman between 50 and 59 years old with Graves' hyperthyroidism that later progressed to Graves' ophthalmopathy. The rearrangement links TRBV6-1 to TRBJ2-6; tentative D call: TRBD1 (5 bases). Sequencing was done on a sample of blood. CDR3: CASSDGRASGANVLTF. CDR3 nucleotide sequence: TGTGCCAGCAGTGATGGCAGGGCCTCTGGGGCCAACGTCCTGACTTTC.